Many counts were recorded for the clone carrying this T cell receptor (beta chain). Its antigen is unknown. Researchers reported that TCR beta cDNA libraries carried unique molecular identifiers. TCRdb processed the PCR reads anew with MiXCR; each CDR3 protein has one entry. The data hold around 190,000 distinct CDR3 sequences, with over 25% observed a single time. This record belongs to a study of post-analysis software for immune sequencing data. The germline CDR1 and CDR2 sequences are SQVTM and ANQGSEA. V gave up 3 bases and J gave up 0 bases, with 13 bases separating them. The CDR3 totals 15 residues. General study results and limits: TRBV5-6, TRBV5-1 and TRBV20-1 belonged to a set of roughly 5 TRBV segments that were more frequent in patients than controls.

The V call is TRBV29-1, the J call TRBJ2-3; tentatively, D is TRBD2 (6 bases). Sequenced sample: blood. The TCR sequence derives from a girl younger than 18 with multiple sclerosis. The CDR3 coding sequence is TGCAGCGTTGATTCGGTAGCGGCTAGCACAGATACGCAGTATTTT. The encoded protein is CSVDSVAASTDTQYF.